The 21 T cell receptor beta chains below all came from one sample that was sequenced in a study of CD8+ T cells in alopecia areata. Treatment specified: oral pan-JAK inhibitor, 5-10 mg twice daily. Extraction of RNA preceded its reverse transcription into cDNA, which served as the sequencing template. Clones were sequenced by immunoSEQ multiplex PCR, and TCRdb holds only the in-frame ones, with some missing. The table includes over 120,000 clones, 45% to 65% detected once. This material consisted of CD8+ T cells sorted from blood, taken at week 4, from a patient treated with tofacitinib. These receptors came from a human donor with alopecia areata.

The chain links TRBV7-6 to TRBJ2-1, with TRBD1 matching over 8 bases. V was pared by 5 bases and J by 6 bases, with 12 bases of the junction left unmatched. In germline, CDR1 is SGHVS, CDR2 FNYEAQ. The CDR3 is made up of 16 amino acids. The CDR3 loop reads CASSTESRGHFNEQFF. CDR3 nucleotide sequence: TGTGCCAGCAGCACGGAAAGCAGGGGGCATTTCAATGAGCAGTTCTTC.

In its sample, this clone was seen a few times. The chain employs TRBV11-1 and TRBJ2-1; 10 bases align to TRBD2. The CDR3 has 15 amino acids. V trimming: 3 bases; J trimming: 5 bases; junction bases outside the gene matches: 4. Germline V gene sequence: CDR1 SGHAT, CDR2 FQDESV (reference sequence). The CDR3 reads CASSLGSGGHNEQFF. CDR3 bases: TGTGCCAGCAGCTTGGGTAGCGGGGGGCACAATGAGCAGTTCTTC. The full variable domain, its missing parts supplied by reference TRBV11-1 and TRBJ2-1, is EAEVAQSPRYKITEKSQAVAFWCDPISGHATLYWYRQILGQGPELLVQFQDESVVDDSQLPKDRFSAERLKGVDSTLKIQPAELGDSAMYLCASSLGSGGHNEQFFGPGTRLTVL.

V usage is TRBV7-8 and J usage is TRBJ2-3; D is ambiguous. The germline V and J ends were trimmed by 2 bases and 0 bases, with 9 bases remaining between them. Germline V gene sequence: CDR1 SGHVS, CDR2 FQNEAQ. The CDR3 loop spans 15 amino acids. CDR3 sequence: CASSLNGLSTDTQYF. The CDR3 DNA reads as TGTGCCAGCAGCTTAAACGGGCTGAGCACAGATACGCAGTATTTT.

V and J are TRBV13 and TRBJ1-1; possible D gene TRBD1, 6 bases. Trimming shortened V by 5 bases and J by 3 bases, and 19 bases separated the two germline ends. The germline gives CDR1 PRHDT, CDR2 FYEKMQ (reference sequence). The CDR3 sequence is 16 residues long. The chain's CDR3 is CASSLYGGLEHTEAFF. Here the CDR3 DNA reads TGTGCCAGCAGCCTCTACGGGGGGCTCGAACACACTGAAGCTTTCTTT.

The CDR3 loop reads CASSQIQGNQPQHF. In DNA form, the CDR3 reads TGCGCCAGCAGCCAGATACAGGGAAATCAGCCCCAGCATTTT. The rearrangement joins TRBV4-1 to TRBJ1-5; a weak D match, TRBD1 (6 bases). The germline gives CDR1 MGHRA, CDR2 YSYEKL. This CDR3 is 14 amino acids long. The V gene lost 3 bases and the J gene lost 4 bases, with 10 bases spanning the gap.

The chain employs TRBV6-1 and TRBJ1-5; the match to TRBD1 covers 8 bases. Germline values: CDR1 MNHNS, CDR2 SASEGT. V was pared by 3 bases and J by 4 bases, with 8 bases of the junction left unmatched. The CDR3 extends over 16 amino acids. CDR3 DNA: TGTGCCAGCAGTGATGGTGTGACAGGGGTAAATCAGCCCCAGCATTTT. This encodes CASSDGVTGVNQPQHF.

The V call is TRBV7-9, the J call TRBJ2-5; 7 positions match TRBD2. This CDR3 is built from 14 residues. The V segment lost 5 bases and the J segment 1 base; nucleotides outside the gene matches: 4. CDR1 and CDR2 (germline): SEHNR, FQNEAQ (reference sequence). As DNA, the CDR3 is TGTGCCAGCAGCGAACGGGGGGTCCAAGAGACCCAGTACTTC. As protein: CASSERGVQETQYF.

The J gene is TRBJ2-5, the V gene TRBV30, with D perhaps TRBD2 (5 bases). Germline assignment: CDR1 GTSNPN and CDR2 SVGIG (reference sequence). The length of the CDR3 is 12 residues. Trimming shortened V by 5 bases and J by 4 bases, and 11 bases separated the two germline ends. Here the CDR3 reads CAWLSDRETQYF. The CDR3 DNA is TGTGCCTGGCTTAGCGATCGAGAGACCCAGTACTTC.

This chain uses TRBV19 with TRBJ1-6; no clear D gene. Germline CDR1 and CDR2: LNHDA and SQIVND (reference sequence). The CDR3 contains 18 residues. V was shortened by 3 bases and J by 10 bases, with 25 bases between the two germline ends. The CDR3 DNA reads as TGTGCCAGTAGTATTCCGGCAGGACCAAAGGCCAGGCGATCACCCCTCCACTTT. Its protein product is CASSIPAGPKARRSPLHF.

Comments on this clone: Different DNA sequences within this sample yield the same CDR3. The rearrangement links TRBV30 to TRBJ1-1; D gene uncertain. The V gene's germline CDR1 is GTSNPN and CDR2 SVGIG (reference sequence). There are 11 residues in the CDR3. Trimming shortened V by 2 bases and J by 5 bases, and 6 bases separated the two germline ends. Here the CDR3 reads CAWSRGTEAFF. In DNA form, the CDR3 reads TGTGCCTGGAGTAGAGGGACTGAAGCTTTCTTT.

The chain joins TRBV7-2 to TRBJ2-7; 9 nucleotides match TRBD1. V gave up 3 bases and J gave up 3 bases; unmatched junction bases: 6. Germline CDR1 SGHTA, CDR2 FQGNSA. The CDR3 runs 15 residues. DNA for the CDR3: TGTGCCAGCAGCTTGTGGGACAGGGAGGGCTACGAGCAGTACTTC. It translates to CASSLWDREGYEQYF.

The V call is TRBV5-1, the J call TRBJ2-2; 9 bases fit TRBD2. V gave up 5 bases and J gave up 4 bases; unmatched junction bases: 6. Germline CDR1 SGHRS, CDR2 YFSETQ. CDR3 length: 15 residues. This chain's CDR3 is CASRDSGGSTGELFF. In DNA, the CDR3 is TGCGCCAGCAGAGACAGCGGGGGGAGCACCGGGGAGCTGTTTTTT.

Here the CDR3 DNA reads TGTGCCAAAAGGATAGGGAATGAGCAGTTCTTC. Translated, it gives CAKRIGNEQFF. This chain joins TRBV2 and TRBJ2-1; D remains unclear. The CDR3 is 11 residues long. Germline V gene sequence: CDR1 SNHLY, CDR2 FYNNEI. The V end was cut by 10 bases, the J end by 7 bases, with 11 bases between.

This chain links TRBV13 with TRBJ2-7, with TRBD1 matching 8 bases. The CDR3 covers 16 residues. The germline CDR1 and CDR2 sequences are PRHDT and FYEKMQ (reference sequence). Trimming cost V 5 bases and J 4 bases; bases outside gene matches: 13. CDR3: CASSPKGTGPRYEQYF. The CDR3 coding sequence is TGTGCCAGCAGCCCAAAGGGGACAGGCCCGAGGTACGAGCAGTACTTC.

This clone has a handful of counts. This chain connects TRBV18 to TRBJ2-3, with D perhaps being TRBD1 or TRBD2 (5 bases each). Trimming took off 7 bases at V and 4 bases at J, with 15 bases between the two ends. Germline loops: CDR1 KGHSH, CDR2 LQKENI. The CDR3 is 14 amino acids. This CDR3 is CASWDLEGPDTQYF. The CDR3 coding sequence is TGTGCCAGCTGGGACCTAGAGGGGCCAGATACGCAGTATTTT.

The CDR3 coding sequence is TGCGCCAGCAGCCAAGTGGACAGAGACTACGAGCAGTACTTC. It codes for CASSQVDRDYEQYF. The chain links TRBV4-1 to TRBJ2-7; D perhaps matches TRBD1 (6 bases). Germline V gene data show CDR1 as MGHRA and CDR2 as YSYEKL. V gave up 1 base and J gave up 3 bases, with 10 bases separating them. The CDR3 is made up of 14 amino acids.

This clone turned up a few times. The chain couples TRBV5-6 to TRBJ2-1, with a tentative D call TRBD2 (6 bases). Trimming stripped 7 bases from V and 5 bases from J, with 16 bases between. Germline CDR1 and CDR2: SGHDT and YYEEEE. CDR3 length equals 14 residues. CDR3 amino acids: CASGLPGGHNEQFF. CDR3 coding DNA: TGTGCCAGCGGACTACCCGGTGGGCACAATGAGCAGTTCTTC.

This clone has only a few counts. CDR3 DNA sequence: TGTGCCTGGAGTGTGGGAAGGACCCGGGAAGGCTACACCTTC. It is translated as CAWSVGRTREGYTF. The rearrangement links TRBV30 to TRBJ1-2, with D hard to call. With 0 bases removed from V and 8 bases from J, the gap between germline ends came to 16 bases. Germline V gene lookup returns CDR1 GTSNPN and CDR2 SVGIG (reference sequence). This CDR3 contains 14 residues.

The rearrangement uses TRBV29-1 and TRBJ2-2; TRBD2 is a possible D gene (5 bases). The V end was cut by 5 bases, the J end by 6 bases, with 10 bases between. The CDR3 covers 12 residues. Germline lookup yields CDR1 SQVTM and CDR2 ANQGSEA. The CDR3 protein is CSVLMEAGELFF. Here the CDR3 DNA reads TGCAGCGTTTTGATGGAGGCCGGGGAGCTGTTTTTT.

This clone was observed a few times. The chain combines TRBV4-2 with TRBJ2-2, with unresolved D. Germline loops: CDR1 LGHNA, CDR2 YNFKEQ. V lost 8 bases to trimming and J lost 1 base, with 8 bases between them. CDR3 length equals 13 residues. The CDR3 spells CASAPRNTGELFF. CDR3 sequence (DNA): TGTGCCAGCGCTCCACGGAACACCGGGGAGCTGTTTTTT.

DNA of the CDR3: TGTGCCAGCAGCTTAATCGGGTTCGGGGACGAGCAGTACTTC. Its protein product is CASSLIGFGDEQYF. The gene calls are TRBV7-2 and TRBJ2-7, with TRBD2 as a possible D gene (5 bases). Germline CDR1 reads SGHTA; CDR2 reads FQGNSA. V lost 2 bases, J lost 5 bases, and 13 bases lay in between. This CDR3 contains 14 residues.